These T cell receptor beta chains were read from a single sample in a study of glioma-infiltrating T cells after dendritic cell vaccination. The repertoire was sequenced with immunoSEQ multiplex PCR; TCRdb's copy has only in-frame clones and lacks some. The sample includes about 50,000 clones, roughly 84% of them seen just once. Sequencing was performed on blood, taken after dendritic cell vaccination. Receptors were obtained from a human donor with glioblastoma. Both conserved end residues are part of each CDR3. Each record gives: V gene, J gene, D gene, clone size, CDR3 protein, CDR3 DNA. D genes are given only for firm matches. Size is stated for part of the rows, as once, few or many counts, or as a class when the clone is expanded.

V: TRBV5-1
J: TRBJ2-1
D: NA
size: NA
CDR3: CASSPQPGSQYNEQFF
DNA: TGCGCCAGCAGCCCTCAACCCGGGAGTCAGTACAATGAGCAGTTCTTC

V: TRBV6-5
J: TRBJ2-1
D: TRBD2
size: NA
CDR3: CASSALAGTYNEQFF
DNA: TGTGCCAGCAGCGCACTAGCGGGTACCTACAATGAGCAGTTCTTC

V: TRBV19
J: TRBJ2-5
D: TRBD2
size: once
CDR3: CASREAGTQETQYF
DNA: TGTGCCAGTAGAGAAGCGGGGACTCAAGAGACCCAGTACTTC

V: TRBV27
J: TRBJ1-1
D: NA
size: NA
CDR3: CASRSTGTEAFF
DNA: TGTGCCAGCAGATCGACAGGCACTGAAGCTTTCTTT

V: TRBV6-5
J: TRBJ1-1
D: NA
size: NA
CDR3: CASSRGGANTEAFF
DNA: TGTGCCAGCAGTAGGGGGGGGGCTAACACTGAAGCTTTCTTT

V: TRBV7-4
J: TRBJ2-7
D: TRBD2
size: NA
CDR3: CASSFPPLAGESYEQYF
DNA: TGTGCCAGCAGCTTTCCCCCCCTAGCGGGGGAGTCCTACGAGCAGTACTTC

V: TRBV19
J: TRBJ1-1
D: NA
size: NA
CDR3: CASSITPTGGTEAFF
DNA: TGTGCCAGTAGTATTACCCCGACAGGTGGAACTGAAGCTTTCTTT

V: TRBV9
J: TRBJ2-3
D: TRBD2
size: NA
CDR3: CASSKSGGEPNTQYF
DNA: TGTGCCAGCAGCAAAAGCGGGGGGGAGCCGAATACGCAGTATTTT

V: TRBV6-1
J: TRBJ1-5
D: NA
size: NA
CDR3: CASSELTGYSNQPQHF
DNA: TGTGCCAGCAGTGAATTAACAGGTTATAGCAATCAGCCCCAGCATTTT

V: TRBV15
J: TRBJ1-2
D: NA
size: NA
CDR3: CATSSRQGFYGYTF
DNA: TGTGCCACCAGCAGTCGCCAGGGATTCTATGGCTACACCTTC

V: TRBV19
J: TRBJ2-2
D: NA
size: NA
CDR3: CASRLAGQPAVFF
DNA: TGTGCCAGTAGGCTCGCGGGACAGCCCGCGGTGTTTTTT

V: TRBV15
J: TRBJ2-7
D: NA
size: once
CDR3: CATSNSGYEQYF
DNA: TGTGCCACCAGCAACAGCGGCTACGAGCAGTACTTC

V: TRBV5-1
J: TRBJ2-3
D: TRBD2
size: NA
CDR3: CASSLVKRGDTDTQYF
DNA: TGCGCCAGCAGCTTGGTCAAGCGGGGCGACACAGATACGCAGTATTTT

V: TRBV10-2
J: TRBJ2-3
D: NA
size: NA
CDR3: CASSDRYSPDTQYF
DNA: TGCGCCAGCAGTGACAGGTACTCCCCAGATACGCAGTATTTT

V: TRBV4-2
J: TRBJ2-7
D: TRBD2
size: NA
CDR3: CASSQALAGGNYEQYF
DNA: TGTGCCAGCAGCCAAGCACTAGCGGGGGGGAACTACGAGCAGTACTTC

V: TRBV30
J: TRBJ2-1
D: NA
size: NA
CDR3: CAWSVLAEYNEQFF
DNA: TGTGCCTGGAGTGTACTAGCTGAATACAATGAGCAGTTCTTC

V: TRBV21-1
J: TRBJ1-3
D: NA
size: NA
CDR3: CASSKLYSTQRSGNTIYF
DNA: TGTGCCAGCAGCAAATTGTATAGCACCCAGAGATCTGGAAACACCATATATTTT

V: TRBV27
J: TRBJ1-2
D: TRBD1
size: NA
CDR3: CASSFEKGAPGGYTF
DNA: TGTGCCAGCAGTTTTGAGAAGGGGGCGCCCGGCGGCTACACCTTC

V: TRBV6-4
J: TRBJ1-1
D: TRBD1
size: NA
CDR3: CASSDLGTGTLMNTEAFF
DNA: TGTGCCAGCAGTGACCTCGGGACAGGGACCCTAATGAACACTGAAGCTTTCTTT

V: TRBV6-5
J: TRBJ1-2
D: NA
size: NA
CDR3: CASSYITGGYGYTF
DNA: TGTGCCAGCAGTTACATAACGGGGGGCTATGGCTACACCTTC

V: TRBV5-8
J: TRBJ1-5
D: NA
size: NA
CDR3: CASSSRSNQPQHF
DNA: TGTGCCAGCAGCAGCCGGAGTAATCAGCCCCAGCATTTT

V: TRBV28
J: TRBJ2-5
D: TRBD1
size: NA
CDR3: CASRGTAAETQYF
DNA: TGTGCCAGCAGGGGGACAGCAGCCGAGACCCAGTACTTC

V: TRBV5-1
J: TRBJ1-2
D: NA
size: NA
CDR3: CASSPVGARGYTF
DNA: TGCGCCAGCAGCCCGGTAGGGGCGCGGGGCTACACCTTC

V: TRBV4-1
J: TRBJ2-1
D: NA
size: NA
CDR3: CASSQDLAVGNEQFF
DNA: TGCGCCAGCAGCCAAGATCTAGCAGTCGGCAATGAGCAGTTCTTC

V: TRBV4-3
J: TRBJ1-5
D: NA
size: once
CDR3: CASSQDPRKSQHF
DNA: TGCGCCAGCAGCCAAGATCCGCGGAAGTCCCAGCATTTT

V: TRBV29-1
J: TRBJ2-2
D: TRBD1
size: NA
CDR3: CSVGKGGQGLTGELFF
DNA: TGCAGCGTGGGGAAAGGGGGACAGGGCTTGACCGGGGAGCTGTTTTTT

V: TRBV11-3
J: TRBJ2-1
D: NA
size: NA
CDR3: CASSPIKSSYNEQFF
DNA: TGTGCCAGCAGCCCCATCAAGAGCTCCTACAATGAGCAGTTCTTC

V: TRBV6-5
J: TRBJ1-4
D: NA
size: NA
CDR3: CASSFRDTEKLFF
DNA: TGTGCCAGCAGCTTCAGGGATACTGAAAAACTGTTTTTT

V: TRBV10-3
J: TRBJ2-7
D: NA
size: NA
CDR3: CAISVEQGGIYEQYF
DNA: TGTGCCATCAGTGTAGAACAGGGTGGTATCTACGAGCAGTACTTC

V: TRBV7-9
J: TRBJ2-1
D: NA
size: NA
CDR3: CASSFVRGRINEQFF
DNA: TGTGCCAGCAGCTTTGTCAGGGGAAGGATAAATGAGCAGTTCTTC

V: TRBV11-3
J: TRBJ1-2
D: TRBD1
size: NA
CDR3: CASSLTGTLGYGYTF
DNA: TGTGCCAGCAGCTTGACAGGGACCTTGGGCTATGGCTACACCTTC

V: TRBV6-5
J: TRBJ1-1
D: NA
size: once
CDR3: CASSLWGEDTEAFF
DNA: TGTGCCAGCAGCCTTTGGGGGGAAGACACTGAAGCTTTCTTT

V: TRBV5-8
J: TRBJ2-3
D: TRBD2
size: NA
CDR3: CASSGGAGVRDTQYF
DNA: TGTGCCAGCAGCGGCGGAGCGGGGGTGCGCGATACGCAGTATTTT

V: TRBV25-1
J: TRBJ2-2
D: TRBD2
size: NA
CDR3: CASSETSGGASNTGELFF
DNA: TGTGCCAGCAGTGAGACTAGCGGGGGGGCCTCGAACACCGGGGAGCTGTTTTTT

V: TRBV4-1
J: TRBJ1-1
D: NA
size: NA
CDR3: CASSQDVGARTEAFF
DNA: TGCGCCAGCAGCCAAGATGTGGGGGCGAGGACTGAAGCTTTCTTT

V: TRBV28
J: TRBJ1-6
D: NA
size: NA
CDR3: CAIALQGNYNSPLHF
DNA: TGTGCCATCGCGTTACAGGGAAACTATAATTCACCCCTCCACTTT

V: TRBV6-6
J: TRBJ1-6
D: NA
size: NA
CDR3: CASSSLKGVLSSPLHF
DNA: TGTGCCAGCAGTTCCCTAAAGGGGGTTTTAAGTTCACCCCTCCACTTT

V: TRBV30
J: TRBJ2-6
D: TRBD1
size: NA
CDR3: CAWSSTPRGTGANVLTF
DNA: TGTGCCTGGAGTTCAACCCCCAGGGGGACTGGGGCCAACGTCCTGACTTTC

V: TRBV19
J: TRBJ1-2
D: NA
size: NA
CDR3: CASRAPTRPSNYGYTF
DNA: TGTGCCAGTAGAGCTCCCACCAGGCCCTCTAACTATGGCTACACCTTC

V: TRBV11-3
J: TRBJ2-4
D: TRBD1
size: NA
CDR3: CASSPRQGAKNIQYF
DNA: TGTGCCAGCAGCCCCAGACAGGGGGCCAAAAACATTCAGTACTTC

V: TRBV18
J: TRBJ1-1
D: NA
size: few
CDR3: CASSPRGNTEAFF
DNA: TGTGCCAGCTCACCTCGAGGGAACACTGAAGCTTTCTTT

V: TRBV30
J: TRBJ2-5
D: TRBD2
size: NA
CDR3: CAWSLLAGEGETQYF
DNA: TGTGCCTGGAGCCTACTAGCGGGGGAGGGAGAGACCCAGTACTTC

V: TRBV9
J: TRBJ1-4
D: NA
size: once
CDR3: CASSGGGATNEKLFF
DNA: TGTGCCAGCAGCGGCGGGGGGGCAACTAATGAAAAACTGTTTTTT

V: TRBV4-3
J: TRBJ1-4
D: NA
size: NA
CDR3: CASSQGTALDNNEKLFF
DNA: TGCGCCAGCAGCCAAGGGACAGCCCTGGATAATAATGAAAAACTGTTTTTT

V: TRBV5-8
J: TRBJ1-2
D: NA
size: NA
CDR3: CASSSPGGTVF
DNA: TGTGCCAGCAGCTCCCCGGGAGGGACTGTCTTC